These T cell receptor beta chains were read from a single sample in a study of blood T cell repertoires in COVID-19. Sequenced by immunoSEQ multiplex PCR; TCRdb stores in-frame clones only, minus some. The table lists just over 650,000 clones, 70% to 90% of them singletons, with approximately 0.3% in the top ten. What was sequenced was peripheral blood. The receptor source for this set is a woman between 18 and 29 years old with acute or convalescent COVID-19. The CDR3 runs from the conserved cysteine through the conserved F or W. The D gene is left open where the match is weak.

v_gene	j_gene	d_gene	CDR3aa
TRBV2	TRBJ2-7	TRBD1	CASRGDSHEQYF
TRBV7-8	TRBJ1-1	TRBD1	CASSPSDRKNTEAFF
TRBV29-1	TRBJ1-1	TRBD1	CSVDRQGLHTEAFF
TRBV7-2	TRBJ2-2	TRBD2	CASSLPSWAGGLNTGELFF
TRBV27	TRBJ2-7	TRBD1	CASSPWTGGSYEQYF
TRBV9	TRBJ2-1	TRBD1	CASSVTGGAYNEQFF
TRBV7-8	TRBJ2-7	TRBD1	CATRGQSDEQYF
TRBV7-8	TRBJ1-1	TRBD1	CASSFPGGGGNTEAFF
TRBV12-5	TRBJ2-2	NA	CASGLVRAGELFF
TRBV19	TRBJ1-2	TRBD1	CASSSDRGNGYTF
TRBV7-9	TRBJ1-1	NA	CASSVSPPGNPEAFF
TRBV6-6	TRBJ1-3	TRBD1	CASRGTGGISGNTIYF
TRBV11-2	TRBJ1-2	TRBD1	CASSSGQIAGGYTF
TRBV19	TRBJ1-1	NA	CASSIESRNTEAFF
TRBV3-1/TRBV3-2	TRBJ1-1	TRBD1	CASSPRQGVQAFF
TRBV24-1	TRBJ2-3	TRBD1	CATSDRDRGSADTQYF
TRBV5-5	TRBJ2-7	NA	CASSPRGSFYEQYF
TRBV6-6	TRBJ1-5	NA	CASSPRVRAGIFRPQHF
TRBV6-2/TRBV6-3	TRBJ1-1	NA	CASSSTGGPEAFF
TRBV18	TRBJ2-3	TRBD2	CASSPLAGGPKGSTDTQYF
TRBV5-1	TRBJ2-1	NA	CASSGDLGGYNEQFF
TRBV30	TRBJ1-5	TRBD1	CAWSGGTGQPQHF
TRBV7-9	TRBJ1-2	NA	CASSLEQGGYYGYTF
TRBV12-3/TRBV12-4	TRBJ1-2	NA	CASSSTVSYGYTF